Below are 21 T cell receptor beta chains sequenced from a single sample in a study of response to subunit inactivated influenza vaccine. TCRdb redid the calling of the RT-PCR reads with MiXCR, one entry per CDR3 protein. This sample has roughly 500,000 distinct CDR3 sequences, with around 25% found just once. The specimen comprised CD4+ T cells sorted from PBMCs, sampled 5 days after vaccination. These receptors were collected from a man between 45 and 60 years old who received an inactivated influenza vaccine.

This chain connects TRBV6-2 or TRBV6-3 to TRBJ2-2; the D gene is possibly TRBD1 (5 bases). The CDR3 is 14 residues long. Germline-derived CDR1 and CDR2 are MNHEY and SVGEGT. With 10 bases removed from V and 2 bases from J, the gap between germline ends came to 14 bases. CDR3 in DNA: TGTGCCACCGCAGGGCCTCTTAACACCGGGGAGCTGTTTTTT. Its protein product is CATAGPLNTGELFF.

The chain has TRBV20-1 and TRBJ1-1, with D unclear. Looked up from germline, CDR1 is DFQATT and CDR2 is SNEGSKA (reference sequence). The V gene lost 0 bases and the J gene lost 7 bases, with 6 bases spanning the gap. CDR3 length: 11 amino acids. The CDR3 is CSAREYSEAFF. CDR3 DNA sequence: TGCAGTGCTAGAGAGTACAGTGAAGCTTTCTTT.

The table lists this clonotype with a few counts. The V and J genes are TRBV28 and TRBJ2-7; D gene unclear. V was shortened by 10 bases and J by 2 bases, with 12 bases between the two germline ends. This CDR3 has 12 amino acids. The V gene's germline CDR1 is MDHEN and CDR2 SYDVKM. CDR3 in DNA: TGTGCCACCACCGGGCTGGCCTACGAGCAGTACTTC. Translated: CATTGLAYEQYF.

This clonotype was picked up a small number of times. The chain has TRBV29-1 and TRBJ1-1; 7 bases align to TRBD1. The CDR3 sequence is 12 residues long. Germline lookup yields CDR1 SQVTM and CDR2 ANQGSEA. V lost 5 bases, J lost 4 bases, and 4 bases stayed unmatched. The CDR3 here is CSVNRGPTEAFF. In DNA form, the CDR3 reads TGCAGCGTTAACAGGGGCCCCACTGAAGCTTTCTTT. The variable domain in full, completed from reference TRBV29-1 and TRBJ1-1, reads SAVISQKPSRDICQRGTSLTIQCQVDSQVTMMFWYRQQPGQSLTLIATANQGSEATYESGFVIDKFPISRPNLTFSTLTVSNMSPEDSSIYLCSVNRGPTEAFFGQGTRLTVV.

V and J are TRBV10-3 and TRBJ2-5; D remains ambiguous. CDR3 length: 14 amino acids. CDR1 and CDR2 from the germline V gene are ENHRY and SYGVKD. Trimming removed 2 bases at V and 1 base at J, with 8 bases between. CDR3 nucleotides: TGTGCCATCAGTGAGGGAACGGGCCAAGAGACCCAGTACTTC. Amino acids: CAISEGTGQETQYF.

The CDR3 region is CASSFPVGRFNGNEQFF. The CDR3, as DNA: TGTGCCAGCAGTTTCCCAGTTGGACGGTTTAACGGCAATGAGCAGTTCTTC. The chain has TRBV28 and TRBJ2-1; D ambiguous. The CDR3 runs 17 residues. Germline CDR1 MDHEN, CDR2 SYDVKM. V gave up 3 bases and J gave up 6 bases, with 21 bases separating them.

This clonotype has more than one count but fewer than ten. The chain recombines TRBV5-5 with TRBJ2-7, with D maybe TRBD1 (6 bases). Germline values: CDR1 SGHKS, CDR2 YYEKEE (reference sequence). CDR3 length: 15 amino acids. Trimming stripped 0 bases from V and 5 bases from J, with 15 bases between. The CDR3 DNA reads as TGTGCCAGCAGCTTGGAAGGGACAAAGGTGCACGAGCAGTACTTC. Encoded protein: CASSLEGTKVHEQYF.

The table lists this clonotype with a count of one. The chain has TRBV7-2 and TRBJ2-1; D call uncertain. Germline V gene sequence: CDR1 SGHTA, CDR2 FQGNSA. The V and J ends lost 5 bases and 8 bases respectively, with 10 bases between them. The CDR3 loop spans 12 amino acids. The CDR3 DNA sequence: TGTGCCAGCAGCCGCTGGGTGGATGAGCAGTTCTTC. Translating it yields CASSRWVDEQFF.

The chain is built from TRBV20-1 and TRBJ1-6, with unresolved D. This CDR3 spans 13 amino acids. From germline, CDR1 is DFQATT and CDR2 SNEGSKA (reference sequence). V shed 1 base and J shed 8 bases, with 9 bases lying between them. Here the CDR3 DNA reads TGCAGTGCTAGAGTTCGGGGAGATTCACCCCTCCACTTT. It encodes CSARVRGDSPLHF.

The chain couples TRBV30 to TRBJ1-2; D call uncertain. Germline CDR1 is GTSNPN and CDR2 is SVGIG (reference sequence). The CDR3 has 13 amino acids. Trimming took 8 bases from V and 6 from J, leaving 19 bases between them. This CDR3 is CAGWRLQVNGYTF. As DNA, the CDR3 is TGTGCCGGCTGGCGCCTCCAAGTTAATGGCTACACCTTC.

This clonotype appeared a few times. This sequence joins TRBV5-1 and TRBJ2-1; D not certain. The CDR3 length is 15 residues. The V end was cut by 5 bases, the J end by 0 bases, with 12 bases between. Germline assignment: CDR1 SGHRS and CDR2 YFSETQ. DNA for the CDR3: TGCGCCAGCAGTGGTACGGAGAGCTCCTACAATGAGCAGTTCTTC. As protein: CASSGTESSYNEQFF.

CDR3 coding DNA: TGTGCCATCAGTTCACTAGCGGGGGGCGGTAGCTCCTACGAGCAGTACTTC. This encodes CAISSLAGGGSSYEQYF. This chain connects TRBV10-3 to TRBJ2-7; TRBD2 agrees at 12 bases. This CDR3 is 17 amino acids long. The V and J ends lost 5 bases and 0 bases, in that order; junction bases with no gene match: 8. Germline V lookup: CDR1 ENHRY, CDR2 SYGVKD.

The chain employs TRBV10-3 and TRBJ2-3, with 10 bases identical to TRBD2. V dropped 4 bases and J dropped 5; count of bases not matched to a gene: 6. Germline V gene sequence: CDR1 ENHRY, CDR2 SYGVKD. This CDR3 spans 15 amino acids. CDR3 sequence: CAISVASGGRDTQYF. The DNA of the CDR3 is TGTGCCATCAGTGTGGCTAGCGGGGGAAGAGATACGCAGTATTTT.

The chain couples TRBV7-9 to TRBJ2-3, with TRBD2 matching over 11 bases. V shed 3 bases, J shed 2 bases, and the junction held 1 base outside the gene matches. Looked up from germline, CDR1 is SEHNR and CDR2 is FQNEAQ (reference sequence). The CDR3 length is 15 residues. The CDR3 protein is CASSFSGRATDTQYF. In nucleotides, the CDR3 is TGTGCCAGCAGCTTTAGCGGGAGGGCCACAGATACGCAGTATTTT.

This clonotype was seen repeatedly, ten times or more. This chain links TRBV5-1 with TRBJ2-1; 12 bases are a match to TRBD2. The CDR3 is made up of 16 amino acids. Per germline, CDR1 SGHRS and CDR2 YFSETQ. The junction had 7 bases not matched to a gene; V was cut back by 4 bases and J by 5 bases. The CDR3 nucleotides read TGCGCCAGCAGCCTCGGACTAGCGGGGAACAACAATGAGCAGTTCTTC. Its protein product is CASSLGLAGNNNEQFF.

This clonotype occurred many times. The chain carries TRBV20-1 and TRBJ2-5; D not certain. Trimming left V 3 bases short and J 3 bases short, with 11 bases between. Per the germline V gene, CDR1 is DFQATT and CDR2 is SNEGSKA (reference sequence). This CDR3 is 13 amino acids long. CDR3 nucleotide sequence: TGCAGTGCTAGGTTGTCAGAAAAAGAGACCCAGTACTTC. Protein product: CSARLSEKETQYF.

The rearrangement uses TRBV7-8 and TRBJ1-4, with D tentatively TRBD1 (6 bases). Trimming removed 2 bases from V and 10 bases from J, with 17 bases in between. The CDR3 length is 15 residues. Germline V gives CDR1 SGHVS, CDR2 FQNEAQ. The CDR3 coding sequence is TGTGCCAGCAGCTTAAGTTCGGGGGGCGCGGGAAAACTGTTTTTT. Translated, it gives CASSLSSGGAGKLFF.

This clonotype appeared a few times. This chain connects TRBV11-1 to TRBJ2-5; possible D gene TRBD1, 5 bases. Germline V lookup: CDR1 SGHAT, CDR2 FQDESV (reference sequence). Trimming left V 6 bases short and J 5 bases short, with 13 bases between. CDR3 length equals 13 residues. CDR3 sequence (DNA): TGTGCCAGCAGTTACCGCGCAGGGGAGACCCAGTACTTC. It specifies CASSYRAGETQYF. Based on the CDR3 plus reference TRBV11-1 and TRBJ2-5, the full variable domain is EAEVAQSPRYKITEKSQAVAFWCDPISGHATLYWYRQILGQGPELLVQFQDESVVDDSQLPKDRFSAERLKGVDSTLKIQPAELGDSAMYLCASSYRAGETQYFGPGTRLLVL.

The sample holds many counts of this clonotype. The rearrangement links TRBV7-9 to TRBJ2-1; TRBD1 agrees at 7 bases. Germline V CDR1 and CDR2: SEHNR, FQNEAQ (reference sequence). With 1 base clipped from V and 2 bases from J, the junction kept 2 bases outside the gene matches. This CDR3 is built from 15 residues. CDR3 DNA sequence: TGTGCCAGCAGCTTAGGTCAGGGGGCCTACAATGAGCAGTTCTTC. Amino acid sequence: CASSLGQGAYNEQFF.

The J gene is TRBJ1-2, the V gene TRBV4-2; TRBD1 might be the D (5 bases). The length of the CDR3 is 13 residues. The germline V gene has CDR1 LGHNA and CDR2 YNFKEQ. V was clipped by 1 base and J by 6 bases, with 9 bases between them. The CDR3 DNA sequence: TGTGCCAGCAGCCAAGGCGGGGGAAATGGCTACACCTTC. Its translation: CASSQGGGNGYTF.

This clonotype was counted a few times. The rearrangement joins TRBV5-1 to TRBJ1-2; possibly TRBD1 for D (6 bases). The germline V gene has CDR1 SGHRS and CDR2 YFSETQ. The germline V and J ends were trimmed by 4 bases and 0 bases, with 10 bases remaining between them. This CDR3 has 14 amino acids. The CDR3 sequence is CASSRDISNYGYTF. CDR3 in DNA: TGCGCCAGCAGCCGGGACATCTCTAACTATGGCTACACCTTC.